This T cell receptor (beta chain) was sequenced for a study of shared T cell receptors in the human thymus. V shed 3 bases and J shed 4 bases, with 9 bases lying between them. Looked up from germline, CDR1 is SQVTM and CDR2 is ANQGSEA. CDR3 length: 12 residues. Using immunoSEQ multiplex PCR, the repertoire was profiled, and TCRdb retains in-frame clones only, with some absent. The table lists 700,000 to 750,000 clones, 80% to 90% of them singletons, with 0.0095% to 0.013% in the top ten. A further study also used this sample, focusing on human thymus T cells. That paper notes: Having surgery to correct congenital heart defects, healthy Finnish infants acted as the donors. Thymus pieces cut out during corrective heart surgery were the tissue that was used. Apparent bias marked the V and J gene usage of thymic and blood repertoires. A high degree of thymic repertoire overlap among unrelated individuals was reported in related research.

The sample taken for sequencing was thymocytes. This chain joins TRBV29-1 and TRBJ1-2; possibly TRBD1 for D (5 bases). The sequence was obtained from a girl less than two years old with a congenital heart defect. CDR3 DNA: TGCAGCGTTGACGGGCAGGGCTATGGCTACACCTTC. This codes for CSVDGQGYGYTF.